This TCR beta chain was retrieved from a study of early T cells in non-severe SARS-CoV-2 infection. In the study overall: The chains were unpaired, and the sequenced material was bulk RNA from unsorted whole blood.

The TCR library protocol attached unique molecular identifiers to the individual cDNA molecules. Using its own MiXCR run on the 5' RACE reads, TCRdb lists one record per CDR3 protein. The top ten hold about 1.2% of the sample, which has over 50,000 distinct CDR3 sequences, less than 10% seen once. General study results and limits: In VDJdb matching, anti-spike CD8 responses were favored while private and CD4 specificities went missing.

This CDR3 is built from 18 residues. In germline, CDR1 is MNHNY, CDR2 SVGAGI (reference sequence). V lost 2 bases and J lost 1, with 18 bases in between. This clonotype was found a few times. Its antigen is undetermined. The origin of this receptor is an adult who was a healthcare worker with PCR-confirmed SARS-CoV-2 infection or an uninfected control (not recorded which). The V gene is TRBV6-6, the J gene TRBJ2-4; D perhaps matches TRBD2 (6 bases). The source material was whole blood. This CDR3 is CASSYRDLGPRAKNIQYF. The CDR3 DNA reads as TGTGCCAGCAGTTACCGGGACTTGGGGCCCCGGGCCAAAAACATTCAGTACTTC.